This passage covers 22 T cell receptor beta chains from one sample sequenced in a study of response to subunit inactivated influenza vaccine. One entry per CDR3 protein results from TCRdb running MiXCR on the RT-PCR reads. The table lists around 580,000 distinct CDR3 sequences, approximately 15% of them singletons. Sequenced material: PBMCs from blood, taken about 11 days after vaccination. The receptors were sampled from a man in his fifties or sixties who received an inactivated influenza vaccine.

The genes are TRBV10-3 and TRBJ2-7; D not resolved. In germline, CDR1 is ENHRY, CDR2 SYGVKD. The CDR3 is 14 residues long. Trimming removed 4 bases at V and 2 bases at J, with 12 bases between. For the CDR3, the DNA is TGTGCCATCAGTGCCTTGGTCGGAGCCTACGAGCAGTACTTC. Protein: CAISALVGAYEQYF.

The chain joins TRBV6-2 or TRBV6-3 to TRBJ2-7; 10 nucleotides agree with TRBD2. Germline CDR1 MNHEY, CDR2 SVGEGT. The junction had 7 bases not matched to a gene; V was cut back by 4 bases and J by 4 bases. The CDR3 has 15 residues. CDR3 coding DNA: TGTGCCAGCAGTTGGGCCGGGACTAGCGTATACGAGCAGTACTTC. Encoded protein: CASSWAGTSVYEQYF.

The sample holds a few counts of this clonotype. This rearrangement joins TRBV6-6 to TRBJ1-6, with D perhaps matching TRBD1 (5 bases). V lost 8 bases and J 7 bases, leaving 9 bases between the germline ends. This CDR3 contains 12 residues. The germline gives CDR1 MNHNY, CDR2 SVGAGI (reference sequence). The CDR3 spells CASGTVNSPLHF. The DNA for the CDR3 is TGTGCCAGCGGGACGGTCAATTCACCCCTCCACTTT.

The chain uses TRBV7-2 and TRBJ2-7; D could derive from TRBD1 or TRBD2 (5 bases each). The V gene lost 2 bases and the J gene lost 3 bases, with 14 bases spanning the gap. The CDR3 runs to 15 residues. Germline assignment: CDR1 SGHTA and CDR2 FQGNSA. CDR3 in DNA: TGTGCCAGCAGCTTAAAAAGGGACGGATTCTACGAGCAGTACTTC. Residues: CASSLKRDGFYEQYF.

This sequence joins TRBV5-1 and TRBJ2-1; tentatively, D is TRBD2 (6 bases). The germline V and J ends were trimmed by 0 bases and 4 bases, with 17 bases remaining between them. Germline V gives CDR1 SGHRS, CDR2 YFSETQ. The CDR3 contains 17 residues. The CDR3 DNA is TGCGCCAGCAGCTTGGCCTGGGGCGGGGCAAATTACAATGAGCAGTTCTTC. Protein: CASSLAWGGANYNEQFF.

The chain employs TRBV7-8 and TRBJ2-3; TRBD2 agrees at 13 bases. V shed 4 bases, J shed 4 bases, and the junction held 2 bases outside the gene matches. CDR1 is SGHVS, CDR2 FQNEAQ, per germline. The CDR3 spans 15 residues. In nucleotides, the CDR3 is TGTGCCAGCAGCTCGACTAGCGGGGGGTCAGATACGCAGTATTTT. Translated: CASSSTSGGSDTQYF.

The rearrangement links TRBV5-1 to TRBJ2-3; the match to TRBD1 covers 12 bases. J gave up 4 bases and V 4 bases, and 4 bases lay outside the gene matches. This CDR3 region has 15 residues. Per germline, CDR1 SGHRS and CDR2 YFSETQ. The CDR3: CASSVGQGASDTQYF. The CDR3 bases are TGCGCCAGCAGCGTGGGACAGGGGGCCTCAGATACGCAGTATTTT.

The chain links TRBV20-1 to TRBJ2-1, with D unresolved. Germline V lookup: CDR1 DFQATT, CDR2 SNEGSKA (reference sequence). The CDR3 spans 12 residues. V was shortened by 4 bases and J by 5 bases, with 9 bases between the two germline ends. The CDR3 sequence: CSAKAWDNEQFF. DNA for the CDR3: TGCAGTGCTAAGGCCTGGGACAATGAGCAGTTCTTC.

This clonotype was seen at least ten times. The CDR3 DNA sequence: TGTGCCAGCAGCCAAGCGAGGGCGGGGTTTGCGCCAGATACGCAGTATTTT. Its translation is CASSQARAGFAPDTQYF. V and J are TRBV4-2 and TRBJ2-3, with D perhaps TRBD2 (6 bases). Germline loops: CDR1 LGHNA, CDR2 YNFKEQ. CDR3 length equals 17 residues. Trimming pared 1 base from V and 4 bases from J, leaving 18 bases between.

This clonotype was seen only a few times. The chain joins TRBV12-3 or TRBV12-4 to TRBJ2-2; D gene unclear. There are 12 residues in the CDR3. V was pared by 3 bases and J by 7 bases, with 6 bases between. The CDR3 sequence is CASSFHLGELFF. CDR3 bases: TGTGCCAGCAGTTTCCACCTCGGGGAGCTGTTTTTT.

As concerns this clonotype: One base away lies a much larger clone, so this may be a sequencing read error. This chain joins TRBV20-1 and TRBJ2-6; D perhaps matches TRBD2 (6 bases). Germline CDR1 is DFQATT and CDR2 is SNEGSKA (reference sequence). The V end was cut by 6 bases, the J end by 4 bases, with 16 bases between. This CDR3 is built from 15 residues. The CDR3 coding sequence is TGCAGTGCATTCTACTCCGGGAGCGGGGCCAACGTCCTGACTTTC. The encoded protein is CSAFYSGSGANVLTF.

This chain joins TRBV7-9 and TRBJ1-6; D not certain. This CDR3 has 13 residues. The germline V gene has CDR1 SEHNR and CDR2 FQNEAQ (reference sequence). Trimming took 3 bases from V and 5 from J, leaving 5 bases between them. The CDR3: CASSFKNNSPLHF. The CDR3 coding sequence is TGTGCCAGCAGCTTTAAAAATAATTCACCCCTCCACTTT. The variable domain in full, with the rest retrieved from reference TRBV7-9 and TRBJ1-6, is DTGVSQNPRHKITKRGQNVTFRCDPISEHNRLYWYRQTLGQGPEFLTYFQNEAQLEKSRLLSDRFSAERPKGSFSTLEIQRTEQGDSAMYLCASSFKNNSPLHFGNGTRLTVT.

CDR3: CASSPSVRSDTQYF. CDR3 bases: TGTGCCAGCTCACCCAGCGTGCGATCAGATACGCAGTATTTT. The chain employs TRBV18 and TRBJ2-3; D is undetermined. This CDR3 spans 14 amino acids. V lost 3 bases, J lost 4 bases, and 11 bases lay in between. Germline assignment: CDR1 KGHSH and CDR2 LQKENI.

V and J are TRBV28 and TRBJ1-1; 7 bases agree with TRBD1. The germline CDR1 and CDR2 sequences are MDHEN and SYDVKM. CDR3 length: 16 residues. The ends lost 2 bases at V and 4 bases at J; junction bases unmatched: 10. CDR3 sequence: CASSLRGGARATEAFF. Written as DNA, the CDR3 is TGTGCCAGCAGTTTAAGAGGGGGCGCGAGGGCCACTGAAGCTTTCTTT.

The V call is TRBV7-2, the J call TRBJ2-1; a weak D match, TRBD2 (5 bases). V gave up 1 base and J gave up 4 bases, with 11 bases separating them. The CDR3 extends over 15 amino acids. CDR1 SGHTA and CDR2 FQGNSA come from the germline V gene. The DNA for the CDR3 is TGTGCCAGCAGCTTAGAGCGGAACCGTTACAATGAGCAGTTCTTC. Translation: CASSLERNRYNEQFF.

The V and J genes are TRBV24-1 and TRBJ2-5; D perhaps matches TRBD1 (5 bases). The CDR3 loop spans 15 amino acids. V was clipped by 2 bases and J by 2 bases, with 11 bases between them. Germline-derived CDR1 and CDR2 are KGHDR and SFDVKD. CDR3 region: CATSDWQGWQETQYF. The CDR3 DNA reads as TGTGCCACCAGTGATTGGCAGGGATGGCAAGAGACCCAGTACTTC.

The gene calls are TRBV20-1 and TRBJ2-1; 8 bases are shared with TRBD1. Trimming cost V 3 bases and J 8 bases; bases outside gene matches: 3. The CDR3 has 12 amino acids. CDR1 is DFQATT and CDR2 is SNEGSKA in the germline V gene (reference sequence). The CDR3 DNA is TGCAGTGCTAGGGACAGGGCGGATGAGCAGTTCTTC. Protein: CSARDRADEQFF.

The chain couples TRBV20-1 to TRBJ2-7; 12 bases are a match to TRBD1. CDR1 and CDR2 (germline): DFQATT, SNEGSKA (reference sequence). V was clipped by 3 bases and J by 7 bases; unmatched bases: 10. The CDR3 extends over 15 amino acids. The CDR3 nucleotides are TGCAGTGCTAGGGGAACGGGACAGGGGGCGGGGGAGCAGTACTTC. Its translation is CSARGTGQGAGEQYF.

J is TRBJ1-6 and V is TRBV7-9, with D possibly TRBD1 on 5 matching bases. CDR1 and CDR2 from the germline V gene are SEHNR and FQNEAQ (reference sequence). The CDR3 sequence is 15 residues long. The V and J ends lost 2 bases and 5 bases respectively, with 10 bases between them. The CDR3 nucleotides are TGTGCCAGCAGCTTACCGCAGGGAAATAATTCACCCCTCCACTTT. Translating gives CASSLPQGNNSPLHF.

With regard to this clonotype: Mismatch with germline at one junction end may stem from a read error. The rearrangement uses TRBV7-9 and TRBJ2-7; perhaps D is TRBD1 or TRBD2 (5 bases each). The CDR3 runs to 16 residues. The germline V gene has CDR1 SEHNR and CDR2 FQNEAQ (reference sequence). The CDR3: CTSSLTGTRGSGEQYF. CDR3 DNA: TGTACCAGCAGCTTAACCGGGACGCGAGGCTCGGGCGAGCAGTACTTC.

This clonotype was counted many times. The V gene is TRBV27, the J gene TRBJ1-5, with TRBD1 matching over 9 bases. The V and J ends lost 4 bases and 4 bases, in that order; junction bases with no gene match: 5. Germline CDR1 is MNHEY and CDR2 is SMNVEV (reference sequence). This CDR3 has 15 amino acids. DNA for the CDR3: TGTGCCAGCAGTTCGGGGACAGGGCGGAATCAGCCCCAGCATTTT. Amino acids: CASSSGTGRNQPQHF.

The genes are TRBV7-2 and TRBJ1-1; the D gene is possibly TRBD1 (5 bases). Per the germline V gene, CDR1 is SGHTA and CDR2 is FQGNSA. The ends were cut back, 6 bases at V and 1 base at J, with 12 bases in the middle. The CDR3 has 14 amino acids. The CDR3 sequence is CASSPTARNTEAFF. The CDR3 DNA reads as TGTGCCAGCAGTCCGACAGCACGGAACACTGAAGCTTTCTTT.